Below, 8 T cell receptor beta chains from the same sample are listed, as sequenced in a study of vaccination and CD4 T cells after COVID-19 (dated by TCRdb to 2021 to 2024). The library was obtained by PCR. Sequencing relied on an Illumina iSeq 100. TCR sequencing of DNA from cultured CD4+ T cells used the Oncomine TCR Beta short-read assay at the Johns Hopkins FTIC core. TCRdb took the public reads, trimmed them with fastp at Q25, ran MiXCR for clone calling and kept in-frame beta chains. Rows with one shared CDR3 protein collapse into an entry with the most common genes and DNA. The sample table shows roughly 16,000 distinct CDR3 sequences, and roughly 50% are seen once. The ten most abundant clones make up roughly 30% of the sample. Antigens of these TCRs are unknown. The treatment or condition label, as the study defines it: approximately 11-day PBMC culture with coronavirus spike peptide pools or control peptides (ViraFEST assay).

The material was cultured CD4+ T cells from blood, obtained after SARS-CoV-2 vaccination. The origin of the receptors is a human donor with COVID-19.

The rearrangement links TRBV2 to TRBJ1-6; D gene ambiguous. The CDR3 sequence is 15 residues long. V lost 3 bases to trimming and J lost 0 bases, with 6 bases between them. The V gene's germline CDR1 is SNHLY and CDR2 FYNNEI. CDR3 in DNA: TGTGCCAGCAGTGAGGCGAGCTCCTATAATTCACCCCTCCACTTT. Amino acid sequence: CASSEASSYNSPLHF.

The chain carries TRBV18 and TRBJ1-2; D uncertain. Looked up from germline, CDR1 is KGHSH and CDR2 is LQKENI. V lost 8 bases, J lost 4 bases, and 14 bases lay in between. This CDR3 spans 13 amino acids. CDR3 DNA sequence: TGTGCCAGCACCGTAGACGGGCCCTATGGCTACACCTTC. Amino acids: CASTVDGPYGYTF.

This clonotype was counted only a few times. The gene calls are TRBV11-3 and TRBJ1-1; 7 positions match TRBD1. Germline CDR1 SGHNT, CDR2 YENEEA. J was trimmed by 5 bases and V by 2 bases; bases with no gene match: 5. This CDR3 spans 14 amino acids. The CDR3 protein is CASSLITGETEAFF. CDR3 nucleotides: TGTGCCAGCAGCTTAATTACAGGGGAGACTGAAGCTTTCTTT.

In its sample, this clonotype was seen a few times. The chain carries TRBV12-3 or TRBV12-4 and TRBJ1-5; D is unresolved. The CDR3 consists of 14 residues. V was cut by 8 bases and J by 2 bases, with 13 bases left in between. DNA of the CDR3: TGTGCCAGCTGGGATAGGAGTCGCAATCAGCCCCAGCATTTT. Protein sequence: CASWDRSRNQPQHF.

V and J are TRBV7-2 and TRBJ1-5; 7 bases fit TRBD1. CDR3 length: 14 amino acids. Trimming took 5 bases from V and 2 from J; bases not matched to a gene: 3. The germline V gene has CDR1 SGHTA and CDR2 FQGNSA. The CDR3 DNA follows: TGTGCCAGCAGCCATACAGGGGGCAATCAGCCCCAGCATTTT. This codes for CASSHTGGNQPQHF.

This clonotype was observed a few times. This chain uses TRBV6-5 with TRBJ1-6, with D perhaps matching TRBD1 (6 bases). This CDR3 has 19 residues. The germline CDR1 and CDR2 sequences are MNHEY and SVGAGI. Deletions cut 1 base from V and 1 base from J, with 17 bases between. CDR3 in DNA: TGTGCCAGCAGTTACTTCGGTCGGGCAGGGGCTTCCTATAATTCACCCCTCCACTTT. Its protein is CASSYFGRAGASYNSPLHF.

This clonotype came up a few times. CDR3 nucleotides: TGTGCCAGCAGCTCTCGACAGGGGCCAGATACGCAGTATTTT. It codes for CASSSRQGPDTQYF. This chain uses TRBV7-2 with TRBJ2-3; TRBD1 agrees at 8 bases. With V trimmed by 4 bases and J by 4 bases, 4 bases remained unmatched. This CDR3 region has 14 residues. Germline loops: CDR1 SGHTA, CDR2 FQGNSA.

The CDR3 coding sequence is TGCAGTGCCTATATTAAAGGGGGGCAGCTCTCTAGCAATCAGCCCCAGCATTTT. It codes for CSAYIKGGQLSSNQPQHF. The chain carries TRBV20-1 and TRBJ1-5; the D gene is possibly TRBD1 (6 bases). Germline CDR1 reads DFQATT; CDR2 reads SNEGSKA (reference sequence). This CDR3 contains 18 residues. V shed 6 bases and J shed 0 bases, with 24 bases lying between them.